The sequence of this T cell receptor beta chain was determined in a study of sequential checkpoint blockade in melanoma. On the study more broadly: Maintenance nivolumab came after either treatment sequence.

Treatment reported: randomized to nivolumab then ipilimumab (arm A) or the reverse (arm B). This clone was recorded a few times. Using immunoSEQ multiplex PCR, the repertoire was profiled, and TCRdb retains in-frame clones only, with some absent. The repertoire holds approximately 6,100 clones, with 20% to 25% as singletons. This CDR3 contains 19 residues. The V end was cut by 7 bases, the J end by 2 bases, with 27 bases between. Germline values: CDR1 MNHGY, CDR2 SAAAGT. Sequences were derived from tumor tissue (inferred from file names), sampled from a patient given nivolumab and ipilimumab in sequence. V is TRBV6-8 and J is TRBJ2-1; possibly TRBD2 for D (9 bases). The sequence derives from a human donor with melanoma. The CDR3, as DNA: TGTGCCAGCACAGGCCAGGGGGCTAGCGGGGCCCATACCTACAATGAGCAGTTCTTC. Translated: CASTGQGASGAHTYNEQFF.